This passage covers 20 T cell receptor beta chains from one sample sequenced in a study of siplizumab effects on memory and regulatory T cells. Libraries were prepared by immunoSEQ multiplex PCR; TCRdb keeps only in-frame clonotypes and omits some of them. The repertoire consists of some 64,000 clones, with approximately 79% occurring once and the leading ten covering approximately 0.38%. The sequencing sample was made of memory CD4+ T cells sorted from blood. These TCRs come from a human donor in good health.

V is TRBV28 and J is TRBJ2-7; D is unresolved. Trimming removed 11 bases from V and 7 bases from J, with 15 bases in between. Germline V CDR1 and CDR2: MDHEN, SYDVKM. The CDR3 has 11 residues. This chain's CDR3 is CASGVLGEQYF. DNA for the CDR3: TGTGCCTCAGGTGTTTTAGGAGAGCAGTACTTC.

The chain employs TRBV10-3 and TRBJ2-6; 9 nucleotides match TRBD1. V lost 2 bases to trimming and J lost 1 base; unmatched junction nucleotides: 6. Per germline, CDR1 ENHRY and CDR2 SYGVKD. CDR3 length equals 18 residues. The CDR3 nucleotides read TGTGCCATCAGTGAGATGGGACAGGGACGTTCTGGGGCCAACGTCCTGACTTTC. This translates into CAISEMGQGRSGANVLTF.

The chain uses TRBV18 and TRBJ1-4, with D maybe TRBD1 (5 bases). Trimming shortened V by 5 bases and J by 0 bases, and 10 bases separated the two germline ends. This CDR3 is built from 15 residues. Looked up from germline, CDR1 is KGHSH and CDR2 is LQKENI. The DNA of the CDR3 is TGTGCCAGCTCAGCTCAGGGAGCAACTAATGAAAAACTGTTTTTT. Its protein is CASSAQGATNEKLFF.

This chain links TRBV5-5 with TRBJ2-2; TRBD2 is a possible D gene (7 bases). This CDR3 is built from 15 residues. Trimming stripped 2 bases from V and 6 bases from J, with 14 bases between. Germline values: CDR1 SGHKS, CDR2 YYEKEE (reference sequence). The CDR3, as DNA: TGTGCCAGCAGCTTCGGGGGGCTATACCCCGGGGAGCTGTTTTTT. Its protein is CASSFGGLYPGELFF. The full variable domain, in which reference TRBV5-5 and TRBJ2-2 provide the parts outside the CDR3, is DAGVTQSPTHLIKTRGQQVTLRCSPISGHKSVSWYQQVLGQGPQFIFQYYEKEERGRGNFPDRFSARQFPNYSSELNVNALLLGDSALYLCASSFGGLYPGELFFGEGSRLTVL.

This clone has a count of ten or more. The DNA for the CDR3 is TGTGCCAGCAGCCGTGGACAGAGAGAATACGAGCAGTACTTC. It yields the protein CASSRGQREYEQYF. V and J are TRBV7-3 and TRBJ2-7; D is perhaps TRBD1 (6 bases). Germline CDR1 reads SGHTA; CDR2 reads FQGTGA. The CDR3 sequence is 14 residues long. Trimming took off 5 bases at V and 4 bases at J, with 15 bases between the two ends.

The chain links TRBV11-2 to TRBJ1-5; no clear D gene. V was pared by 0 bases and J by 2 bases, with 8 bases between. CDR1 and CDR2 (germline): SGHAT, FQNNGV. The CDR3 consists of 15 residues. The CDR3 nucleotides read TGTGCCAGCAGCTTAGACGCCAGTGGCAATCAGCCCCAGCATTTT. Translated, it gives CASSLDASGNQPQHF.

This chain connects TRBV11-1 to TRBJ2-2; D unresolved. V was clipped by 3 bases and J by 0 bases, with 5 bases between them. CDR1 and CDR2 (germline): SGHAT, FQDESV (reference sequence). This CDR3 is built from 14 residues. CDR3 in DNA: TGTGCCAGCAGCTTCGGGCCGAACACCGGGGAGCTGTTTTTT. Protein product: CASSFGPNTGELFF.

This rearrangement joins TRBV7-9 to TRBJ2-1, with TRBD2 matching over 9 bases. Germline loops: CDR1 SEHNR, CDR2 FQNEAQ (reference sequence). This CDR3 comprises 17 residues. The V segment lost 1 base and the J segment 2 bases; nucleotides outside the gene matches: 6. This CDR3 reads CASSLVAASGTYNEQFF. The CDR3 coding sequence is TGTGCCAGCAGCTTAGTTGCGGCTAGCGGGACCTACAATGAGCAGTTCTTC.

The chain couples TRBV7-2 to TRBJ2-7, with D perhaps TRBD1 (6 bases). The CDR3 length is 12 residues. CDR1 is SGHTA, CDR2 FQGNSA, per germline. V dropped 5 bases and J dropped 5 bases, with 10 bases sitting between them. CDR3 sequence reads: CASSRNRDEQYF. For the CDR3, the DNA is TGTGCCAGCAGCCGGAACAGGGACGAGCAGTACTTC. Complete variable domain (other parts from reference TRBV7-2 and TRBJ2-7): GAGVSQSPSNKVTEKGKDVELRCDPISGHTALYWYRQSLGQGLEFLIYFQGNSAPDKSGLPSDRFSAERTGGSVSTLTIQRTQQEDSAVYLCASSRNRDEQYFGPGTRLTVT.

The V call is TRBV18, the J call TRBJ2-7, with 10 bases identical to TRBD1. V shed 3 bases and J 2 bases; nucleotides not matched to a gene: 4. Germline-derived CDR1 and CDR2 are KGHSH and LQKENI. This CDR3 has 15 amino acids. CDR3 coding DNA: TGTGCCAGCTCACCTGGGGGACAGGGGACCTACGAGCAGTACTTC. It is translated as CASSPGGQGTYEQYF.

The chain couples TRBV11-1 to TRBJ1-2; weak D call: TRBD1 (5 bases). V was pared by 3 bases and J by 7 bases, with 15 bases between. The CDR3 is 14 amino acids. Germline CDR1 reads SGHAT; CDR2 reads FQDESV (reference sequence). CDR3 nucleotide sequence: TGTGCCAGCAGCTTCGACAGACTGGAGGGTGGCTACACCTTC. Translated: CASSFDRLEGGYTF.

V gene TRBV7-2 combines with J gene TRBJ2-7; 10 bases match TRBD1. The J segment lost 3 bases and the V segment lost 8 bases, leaving 4 bases of the junction unmatched. Germline V gene data show CDR1 as SGHTA and CDR2 as FQGNSA. The CDR3 spans 13 residues. This CDR3 reads CASGDRGLYEQYF. The CDR3 DNA is TGTGCCAGCGGGGACAGGGGTCTCTACGAGCAGTACTTC.

V usage is TRBV28 and J usage is TRBJ1-5, with D maybe TRBD1 (5 bases). The V end was cut by 6 bases, the J end by 5 bases, with 20 bases between. Germline lookup yields CDR1 MDHEN and CDR2 SYDVKM. This CDR3 spans 16 amino acids. CDR3 amino acids: CASSAGPTGPDQPQHF. The CDR3 DNA follows: TGTGCCAGCAGCGCGGGGCCAACTGGCCCCGATCAGCCCCAGCATTTT.

This clone was picked up one time. The V and J genes are TRBV7-2 and TRBJ2-7; 7 bases align to TRBD1. This CDR3 region has 12 residues. V gave up 5 bases and J gave up 7 bases; unmatched junction bases: 5. Germline V gives CDR1 SGHTA, CDR2 FQGNSA. The CDR3 spells CASSRQGWEQYF. The CDR3 DNA is TGTGCCAGCAGCCGACAGGGCTGGGAGCAGTACTTC.

This clone came up once. V usage is TRBV15 and J usage is TRBJ1-1; a weak D match, TRBD1 (5 bases). The germline V gene has CDR1 LNHNV and CDR2 YYDKDF (reference sequence). Trimming shortened V by 2 bases and J by 0 bases, and 16 bases separated the two germline ends. The CDR3 is 17 amino acids. CDR3: CATSRRGTGGVNTEAFF. In DNA form, the CDR3 reads TGTGCCACCAGCAGACGAGGAACAGGAGGGGTGAACACTGAAGCTTTCTTT.

This chain uses TRBV12-5 with TRBJ1-5; D is unresolved. Trimming cost V 5 bases and J 2 bases, with 13 bases left between them. The germline CDR1 and CDR2 sequences are LGHNT and FRNRAP. This CDR3 has 15 amino acids. In DNA form, the CDR3 reads TGTGCTAGTGGTCCGCGGGTGGAAGGCAATCAGCCCCAGCATTTT. Protein product: CASGPRVEGNQPQHF.

The sample holds a few counts of this clone. The rearrangement links TRBV29-1 to TRBJ2-7; a possible D gene is TRBD2 (5 bases). The CDR3 extends over 11 amino acids. The germline V and J ends were trimmed by 6 bases and 3 bases, with 9 bases remaining between them. The germline V gene has CDR1 SQVTM and CDR2 ANQGSEA. The CDR3 sequence is CSVATSYEQYF. CDR3 coding DNA: TGCAGCGTGGCCACTAGCTACGAGCAGTACTTC.

This clone was detected a few times. The rearrangement links TRBV7-9 to TRBJ2-1, with D unclear. V lost 1 base, J lost 8 bases, and 3 bases lay in between. The CDR3 totals 11 residues. Germline-derived CDR1 and CDR2 are SEHNR and FQNEAQ (reference sequence). The chain's CDR3 is CASSLVYEQFF. CDR3 bases: TGTGCCAGCAGCTTAGTCTATGAGCAGTTCTTC.

The V and J genes are TRBV7-7 and TRBJ1-5; D is ambiguous. Germline CDR1 reads SSHAT; CDR2 reads FNYEAQ (reference sequence). The V and J ends lost 2 bases and 6 bases respectively, with 8 bases between them. CDR3 length: 13 amino acids. DNA of the CDR3: TGTGCCAGCAGCTTATACGAGGGTCAGCCCCAGCATTTT. Translated: CASSLYEGQPQHF.

The J gene is TRBJ1-4, the V gene TRBV5-1; D is unclear. CDR3 length: 14 residues. The ends were cut back, 3 bases at V and 4 bases at J, with 10 bases in the middle. Germline V gives CDR1 SGHRS, CDR2 YFSETQ. Here the CDR3 DNA reads TGCGCCAGCAGCTCGGACGGTGATAATGAAAAACTGTTTTTT. Translated: CASSSDGDNEKLFF.